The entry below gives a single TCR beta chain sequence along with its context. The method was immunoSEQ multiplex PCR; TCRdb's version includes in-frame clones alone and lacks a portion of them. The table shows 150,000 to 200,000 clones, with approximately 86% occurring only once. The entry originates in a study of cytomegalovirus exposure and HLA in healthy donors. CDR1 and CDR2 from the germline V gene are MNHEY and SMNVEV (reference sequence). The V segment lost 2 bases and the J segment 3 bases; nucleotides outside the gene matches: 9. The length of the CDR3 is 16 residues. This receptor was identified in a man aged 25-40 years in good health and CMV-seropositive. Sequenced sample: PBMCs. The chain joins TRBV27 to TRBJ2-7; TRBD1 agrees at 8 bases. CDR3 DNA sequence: TGTGCCAGCAGTTTAATAGGACAGGGTTCCATCTACGAGCAGTACTTC. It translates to CASSLIGQGSIYEQYF.